Listed below are T cell receptor beta chains from one sample, sequenced in a study of beta chain features in type 1 diabetes. Only in-frame clones appear in the TCRdb table, and some are missing; sequencing was by immunoSEQ multiplex PCR. The repertoire holds 600,000 to 700,000 clones, with under 15% as singletons. The material sequenced was naive CD4+ T cells from blood. The receptors shown here come from a man between 25 and 39 years old with type 1 diabetes. CDR3s include the opening cysteine and the closing phenylalanine or tryptophan. Fields, in order: D gene, J gene, V gene, clone size, CDR3 DNA, CDR3 protein. D genes are given only for firm matches. A row's size may be missing; if present it is once, few, many or a size class.

NA,TRBJ1-6,TRBV27,NA,TGTGCCAGCAGCCTTAGTTTTAGGGGCCCTTATTCACCCCTCCACTTT,CASSLSFRGPYSPLHF
NA,TRBJ1-2,TRBV19,few,TGTGCCAGTAGGTCCTCAGCCACCGGGAACTATGGCTACACCTTC,CASRSSATGNYGYTF
NA,TRBJ2-7,TRBV2,NA,TGTGCCAGCAGCACCGGGACAAGCTCCTACGAGCAGTACTTC,CASSTGTSSYEQYF
NA,TRBJ1-2,TRBV20-1,NA,TGCAGTGCTGGCGGGGATGGCTACACCTTC,CSAGGDGYTF
TRBD1,TRBJ2-2,TRBV7-2,NA,TGTGCCAGCAGCGATGGGACAGGGGTGGCAGGGGAGCTGTTTTTT,CASSDGTGVAGELFF
TRBD1,TRBJ1-5,TRBV2,NA,TGTGCCAGCAGTCCGACAGGGTCTTGGCAGCCCCAGCATTTT,CASSPTGSWQPQHF
TRBD2,TRBJ2-3,TRBV7-2,few,TGTGCCAGCAGCGCGGGACTAGTCCTCGGGGATACGCAGTATTTT,CASSAGLVLGDTQYF
NA,TRBJ2-1,TRBV5-4,few,TGTGCCAGCAGCTTCGATCAGAATAGGGAGCAGTTCTTC,CASSFDQNREQFF
TRBD1,TRBJ1-2,TRBV14,few,TGTGCCAGCAGCGTACAGGGGTTAGACTATGGCTACACCTTC,CASSVQGLDYGYTF
NA,TRBJ2-2,TRBV15,few,TGTGCCACCAGCAGAGATTGGAGGAGGGAGTCCAGCGCCGGGGAGCTGTTTTTT,CATSRDWRRESSAGELFF
NA,TRBJ2-5,TRBV5-6,NA,TGTGCCAGCAGCTCATACTTACTCCGGGAGACCCAGTACTTC,CASSSYLLRETQYF
TRBD1,TRBJ1-1,TRBV5-1,NA,TGCGCCAGCAGCCGACAGGGGTTGAACACTGAAGCTTTCTTT,CASSRQGLNTEAFF
NA,TRBJ2-7,TRBV25-1,NA,TGTGCCAGCTCCCGGGGGTTAAGCTCCTACGAGCAGTACTTC,CASSRGLSSYEQYF
NA,TRBJ1-1,TRBV5-4,NA,TGTGCCAGCGCCGAGACTGAAGCTTTCTTT,CASAETEAFF
NA,TRBJ1-1,TRBV4-3,few,TGCGCCAGCAGCCCGCAGTGGAACACTGAAGCTTTCTTT,CASSPQWNTEAFF
NA,TRBJ1-5,TRBV12-5,NA,TGTGCTAGTGGTTTGGTATCAGTCAATCAGCCCCAGCATTTT,CASGLVSVNQPQHF
NA,TRBJ2-5,TRBV30,few,TGTGCCTCTTCGGGGGACGTAATCCAAGAGACCCAGTACTTC,CASSGDVIQETQYF
NA,TRBJ2-1,TRBV5-6,few,TGTGCCAGCAGCTTGCCCCAGGGGTATGAGCAGTTCTTC,CASSLPQGYEQFF
TRBD1,TRBJ2-6,TRBV2,few,TGTGCCAGCAGCCACAGGGGGCCGCTAACTGGGGCCAACGTCCTGACTTTC,CASSHRGPLTGANVLTF
NA,TRBJ2-5,TRBV10-3,NA,TGTGCCATCAGTGAGTCGCTAGGGGAAGTTGAGACCCAGTACTTC,CAISESLGEVETQYF
NA,TRBJ1-1,TRBV6-1,NA,TGTGCCAGCACCGATCGCACGGACAACACTGAAGCTTTCTTT,CASTDRTDNTEAFF
NA,TRBJ1-2,TRBV7-2,few,TGTGCCAGCAGTCGTGACGGAGGGGATGGCTACACCTTC,CASSRDGGDGYTF
NA,TRBJ2-3,TRBV11-2,few,TGTGCCAGCAGCTTTGTGGATACGCAGTATTTT,CASSFVDTQYF
NA,TRBJ1-1,TRBV6-5,few,TGTGCCAGCAGTTATCGAGTGAACACTGAAGCTTTCTTT,CASSYRVNTEAFF
NA,TRBJ1-5,TRBV5-1,few,TGCGCCAGCAGCTCGGGCCCGAATCAGCCCCAGCATTTT,CASSSGPNQPQHF
TRBD1,TRBJ1-4,TRBV5-6,few,TGTGCCAGCAGCTCGACGGGACAGGGCGTTTTT,CASSSTGQGVF
NA,TRBJ2-3,TRBV12-5,NA,TGTGCTAGTGGTTTGAGCCGAGGGAGGGATACGCAGTATTTT,CASGLSRGRDTQYF
TRBD2,TRBJ2-5,TRBV5-1,NA,TGCGCCAGCAGCGCCCATGCTAGCGGGCTCCAAGAGACCCAGTACTTC,CASSAHASGLQETQYF
NA,TRBJ1-5,TRBV15,NA,TGTGCCACCAGCTCCCCCCGGAGGGATATAGGGTATAGCAATCAGCCCCAGCATTTT,CATSSPRRDIGYSNQPQHF
TRBD1,TRBJ2-1,TRBV6-5,NA,TGTGCCAGCAGTTACCTCCTTACGGGACAGGGCTATGAGCAGTTCTTC,CASSYLLTGQGYEQFF